The rows below give T cell receptor beta chains drawn from one sample of a study of T cell changes during pregnancy in multiple sclerosis. Clones were read by immunoSEQ multiplex PCR, and TCRdb kept only the in-frame ones, dropping some. The sample contains tens of thousands of clones, roughly nine tenths of which appear only once. This specimen consisted of peripheral blood, obtained in the third trimester of pregnancy. These receptors all come from a female donor in good health, enrolled as a control in a pregnancy study. The CDR3 runs from the conserved cysteine through the conserved F or W. A D gene is named only where the DNA matches it firmly. Size values are once, few and many counts, or a class for expanded clones, and some rows have none.

NA	TRBV4-2	TRBJ2-1	NA	14	TGTGCCAGCAGCCAAGATATAACCTACAATGAGCAGTTCTTC	CASSQDITYNEQFF
NA	TRBV19	TRBJ1-3	NA	13	TGTGCCAGTAGTATACAGGGAACAAACACCATATATTTT	CASSIQGTNTIYF
once	TRBV6-5	TRBJ2-1	TRBD2	14	TGTGCCAGCATCGGGGCGGGGGCCTACAATGAGCAGTTCTTC	CASIGAGAYNEQFF
NA	TRBV5-1	TRBJ2-7	NA	17	TGCGCCAGCACCAAGGGACAGGGTCGGGGGGGCTCCTACGAGCAGTACTTC	CASTKGQGRGGSYEQYF
NA	TRBV28	TRBJ1-2	NA	14	TGTGCCAGCAGTTACAGGGTAGTGGGCTATGGCTACACCTTC	CASSYRVVGYGYTF
NA	TRBV5-1	TRBJ2-5	TRBD1	14	TGCGCCAGCAGCTTTACAGGGGATCGGGAGACCCAGTACTTC	CASSFTGDRETQYF
NA	TRBV2	TRBJ2-1	NA	16	TGTGCCAGCACCTCGAGGGGCGGGGGCAACTGGGGTGAGCAGTTCTTC	CASTSRGGGNWGEQFF
NA	TRBV11-2	TRBJ1-4	NA	14	TGTGCCAGCAGCTTAGTAGGCGGTAATGAAAAACTGTTTTTT	CASSLVGGNEKLFF
NA	TRBV10-3	TRBJ2-7	TRBD1	16	TGTGCCATCAGTGAGCATCCGCAGGGGGTCTCCTACGAGCAGTACTTC	CAISEHPQGVSYEQYF
NA	TRBV5-4	TRBJ1-4	NA	15	TGTGCCAGCAGCTTGGAGGGGGTGAATAATGAAAAACTGTTTTTT	CASSLEGVNNEKLFF
NA	TRBV6-5	TRBJ2-5	NA	15	TGTGCCAGCAGTTCCCCCCGTTCGGCCGGGGAGACCCAGTACTTC	CASSSPRSAGETQYF
once	TRBV6-6	TRBJ2-5	NA	14	TGTGCCAGCAGATCCGGGACACAGGGAGAGACCCAGTACTTC	CASRSGTQGETQYF
NA	TRBV6-5	TRBJ1-6	TRBD1	16	TGTGCCAGCAGTTACGAGAGACAGGGTGCGAATTCACCCCTCCACTTT	CASSYERQGANSPLHF
NA	TRBV7-3	TRBJ1-2	NA	13	TGTGCCAGCAGCCCCTTTCAGGGCTATGGCTACACCTTC	CASSPFQGYGYTF
NA	TRBV7-6	TRBJ2-3	NA	14	TGTGCCAGCAGCTTAGCGGGTCCGCGGGATACGCAGTATTTT	CASSLAGPRDTQYF
NA	TRBV6-1	TRBJ2-7	TRBD2	14	TGTGCCAGCAGTGATAGCGGGAGTGTCTACGAGCAGTACTTC	CASSDSGSVYEQYF
NA	TRBV6-4	TRBJ2-1	NA	16	TGTGCCAGCAGTGACTCTGCAGGAGGGGACTACAATGAGCAGTTCTTC	CASSDSAGGDYNEQFF
NA	TRBV5-6	TRBJ2-1	TRBD2	15	TGTGCCGGCGGCCTAGCGGGGGGCTCCTACAATGAGCAGTTCTTC	CAGGLAGGSYNEQFF
NA	TRBV25-1	TRBJ2-7	TRBD2	15	TGTGCCAGCAGTGAATTGGCGGGAGTCGTCGACGAGCAGTACTTC	CASSELAGVVDEQYF
NA	TRBV10-1	TRBJ2-7	NA	14	TGCGCCAGCAGTGGACCCAGGTCCTCCTACGAGCAGTACTTC	CASSGPRSSYEQYF
NA	TRBV5-6	TRBJ1-2	TRBD1	15	TGTGCCAGCAGCTCGACAGGGGCCGAAAACTATGGCTACACCTTC	CASSSTGAENYGYTF